The next 23 T cell receptor beta chains were all read from a single sample in a study of blood T cell repertoires in COVID-19. Using immunoSEQ multiplex PCR, the repertoire was profiled, and TCRdb retains in-frame clones only, with some absent. The data contain just over 80,000 clones, roughly 79% of them seen just once; the ten biggest clones take up about 45%. The sample consisted of peripheral blood. All receptors derive from a man older than 75 with acute or convalescent COVID-19.

The chain uses TRBV11-3 and TRBJ2-1, with no clear D. V gave up 4 bases and J gave up 7 bases, with 23 bases separating them. The CDR3 has 17 residues. CDR1 SGHNT and CDR2 YENEEA come from the germline V gene. The CDR3 DNA reads as TGTGCCAGCAGCTCTCCGGGTTTTCTTTCAAAGTCGAATGAGCAGTTCTTC. As protein: CASSSPGFLSKSNEQFF.

The chain joins TRBV18 to TRBJ1-4, with 8 bases fitting TRBD1. V lost 5 bases, J lost 7 bases, and 3 bases stayed unmatched. Germline loops: CDR1 KGHSH, CDR2 LQKENI. CDR3 length equals 13 residues. In nucleotides, the CDR3 is TGTGCCAGCTCAACCGGACAGGGTGAAAAACTGTTTTTT. This codes for CASSTGQGEKLFF.

This clone is a singleton in its sample. The chain is built from TRBV5-6 and TRBJ1-6; 12 bases map to TRBD1. The CDR3 runs 18 residues. CDR1 is SGHDT, CDR2 YYEEEE, per germline. V gave up 2 bases and J gave up 9 bases; unmatched junction bases: 12. CDR3: CASSLDRDRGRMGSPLHF. CDR3 bases: TGTGCCAGCAGCTTAGACCGGGACAGGGGGCGTATGGGTTCACCCCTCCACTTT.

The chain couples TRBV3-1 (or the pseudogene TRBV3-2) to TRBJ2-2; D possibly corresponds to TRBD2 (7 bases). V gave up 3 bases and J gave up 3 bases, with 32 bases separating them. Germline V CDR1 and CDR2: LGHDT, YNNKEL (reference sequence). The CDR3 length is 22 residues. This chain's CDR3 is CASSHRGGDPGLGGTYTGELFF. The CDR3 coding sequence is TGTGCCAGCAGCCACCGAGGGGGGGACCCGGGACTTGGCGGGACCTACACCGGGGAGCTGTTTTTT.

This chain uses TRBV20-1 with TRBJ2-5, with D uncertain. Trimming removed 3 bases at V and 2 bases at J, with 4 bases between. The CDR3 contains 11 residues. Germline lookup yields CDR1 DFQATT and CDR2 SNEGSKA (reference sequence). CDR3 sequence reads: CSASKQETQYF. CDR3 nucleotides: TGCAGTGCTAGCAAACAAGAGACCCAGTACTTC.

The chain uses TRBV6-6 and TRBJ2-1; perhaps TRBD1 as D (5 bases). The V gene's germline CDR1 is MNHNY and CDR2 SVGAGI (reference sequence). The V gene lost 5 bases and the J gene lost 0 bases, with 11 bases spanning the gap. This CDR3 comprises 15 residues. The chain's CDR3 is CASSLDSRSYNEQFF. The CDR3 nucleotides read TGTGCCAGCAGTCTTGACAGCCGCTCCTACAATGAGCAGTTCTTC.

The chain joins TRBV28 to TRBJ1-1, with a possible D match to TRBD1 (6 bases). The CDR3 runs to 17 residues. The germline V and J ends were trimmed by 7 bases and 6 bases, with 27 bases remaining between them. The germline V gene encodes CDR1 MDHEN and CDR2 SYDVKM. The CDR3 here is CASTPLPARGATPEAFF. CDR3 DNA: TGTGCCAGCACCCCTCTCCCTGCCAGGGGAGCCACACCTGAAGCTTTCTTT.

This chain connects TRBV6-6 to TRBJ1-5; unclear D gene. The length of the CDR3 is 14 residues. Trimming removed 6 bases at V and 4 bases at J, with 13 bases between. CDR1 is MNHNY and CDR2 is SVGAGI in the germline V gene (reference sequence). The CDR3 here is CASRPDRSNQPQHF. CDR3 coding DNA: TGTGCCAGCAGGCCAGACCGGAGTAATCAGCCCCAGCATTTT.

V gene TRBV19 combines with J gene TRBJ2-7, with a weak D call TRBD1 (6 bases). This CDR3 region has 13 residues. Per germline, CDR1 LNHDA and CDR2 SQIVND (reference sequence). Trimming took 6 bases from V and 2 from J, leaving 11 bases between them. The CDR3 DNA is TGTGCCAGTAGGAGAACAGGGACCTACGAGCAGTACTTC. Its protein is CASRRTGTYEQYF.

This clone was recorded only once. The rearrangement joins TRBV5-1 to TRBJ2-3; 7 bases align to TRBD2. Germline CDR1 and CDR2: SGHRS and YFSETQ. Germline trimming cut 7 bases from V and 4 bases from J; bases unmatched to any gene: 6. This CDR3 contains 13 residues. In nucleotides, the CDR3 is TGCGCCAGCCGCCCACTAGCGTCAGATACGCAGTATTTT. It codes for CASRPLASDTQYF.

This clone was detected a few times. V is TRBV5-5 and J is TRBJ1-2; 7 bases line up with TRBD1. The CDR3 is 15 amino acids. Per germline, CDR1 SGHKS and CDR2 YYEKEE (reference sequence). After removal of 0 bases from V and 6 bases from J, the junction contained 8 bases not matched to a gene. The CDR3 DNA is TGTGCCAGCAGCTTGGTTGCAGGGGGTTGGAATGGCTACACCTTC. Translating gives CASSLVAGGWNGYTF.

The chain uses TRBV29-1 and TRBJ2-7; TRBD1 might be the D (6 bases). The CDR3 has 11 residues. In germline, CDR1 is SQVTM, CDR2 ANQGSEA. Trimming stripped 7 bases from V and 9 bases from J, with 16 bases between. The CDR3 region has the DNA TGCAGCGCCGAGGACAGCCGTCCGCAGTACTTC. Translating it yields CSAEDSRPQYF.

The chain has TRBV28 and TRBJ1-2, with D perhaps TRBD1 (6 bases). With 2 bases removed from V and 8 bases from J, the gap between germline ends came to 9 bases. Germline assignment: CDR1 MDHEN and CDR2 SYDVKM. The CDR3 runs 12 residues. CDR3 coding DNA: TGTGCCAGCAGTTTAGAGGGGGTAGGCTACACCTTC. Its protein is CASSLEGVGYTF.

J is TRBJ2-3 and V is TRBV29-1; D perhaps matches TRBD1 (5 bases). The CDR3 length is 12 residues. Germline-derived CDR1 and CDR2 are SQVTM and ANQGSEA. The V end lost 3 bases, the J end lost 5 bases, and 9 bases lay between the germline ends. CDR3 loop: CSVEGLKDTQYF. The CDR3 DNA follows: TGCAGCGTTGAGGGGCTGAAAGATACGCAGTATTTT.

This chain links TRBV5-1 with TRBJ2-7; 7 bases are shared with TRBD1. Germline V gene data show CDR1 as SGHRS and CDR2 as YFSETQ. This CDR3 comprises 17 residues. Trimming cost V 0 bases and J 0 bases; bases outside gene matches: 9. The CDR3 coding sequence is TGCGCCAGCAGCTTGGGACCAACAGGGGACAGCTCCTACGAGCAGTACTTC. As protein: CASSLGPTGDSSYEQYF.

This clone was observed a few times. The chain links TRBV30 to TRBJ1-2; 7 bases match TRBD1. CDR3 length: 14 amino acids. Germline V gene data show CDR1 as GTSNPN and CDR2 as SVGIG (reference sequence). V lost 0 bases to trimming and J lost 5 bases; unmatched junction nucleotides: 6. The CDR3, as DNA: TGTGCCTGGAGTGTACAAGGGGGCGCGTATGGCTACACCTTC. It codes for CAWSVQGGAYGYTF.

This clone has just a few counts. The chain couples TRBV5-1 to TRBJ2-7; TRBD1 matches at 7 bases. CDR1 and CDR2 from the germline V gene are SGHRS and YFSETQ. The V gene end was trimmed by 0 bases and the J gene end by 4 bases; junction bases not matched to a gene: 7. This CDR3 is built from 15 residues. CDR3 in amino acids: CASSLASGGRYEQYF. CDR3 DNA sequence: TGCGCCAGCAGCTTGGCTTCAGGGGGAAGATACGAGCAGTACTTC. Full variable domain (outside the CDR3, taken from reference TRBV5-1 and TRBJ2-7): KAGVTQTPRYLIKTRGQQVTLSCSPISGHRSVSWYQQTPGQGLQFLFEYFSETQRNKGNFPGRFSGRQFSNSRSEMNVSTLELGDSALYLCASSLASGGRYEQYFGPGTRLTVT.

The chain employs TRBV5-5 and TRBJ2-5; 12 bases match TRBD2. Trimming at V came to 1 base and at J to 5 bases, leaving 3 bases not matched to a gene. The germline gives CDR1 SGHKS, CDR2 YYEKEE (reference sequence). This CDR3 region has 15 residues. CDR3: CASSLTSGGWETQYF. The CDR3 DNA reads as TGTGCCAGCAGCTTGACTAGCGGGGGGTGGGAGACCCAGTACTTC.

V usage is TRBV9 and J usage is TRBJ1-2; 10 bases fit TRBD1. CDR1 and CDR2 (germline): SGDLS, YYNGEE. J lost 7 bases, V lost 3 bases, and 12 bases had no gene match. The CDR3 covers 16 residues. CDR3 amino acids: CASSDSGTGAPSGYTF. The CDR3 nucleotides are TGTGCCAGCAGCGACTCCGGGACAGGGGCCCCCTCTGGCTACACCTTC.

This clone was recorded once. CDR3 protein: CASSQPGQGPNYGYTF. In DNA, the CDR3 is TGTGCCAGCAGCCAACCCGGACAGGGCCCTAACTATGGCTACACCTTC. This chain connects TRBV14 to TRBJ1-2; 8 positions match TRBD1. From germline, CDR1 is SGHDN and CDR2 FVKESK. With V trimmed by 2 bases and J by 0 bases, 5 bases remained unmatched. The CDR3 runs to 16 residues.

The chain carries TRBV2 and TRBJ2-3; TRBD2 agrees at 7 bases. The J segment lost 1 base and the V segment lost 3 bases, leaving 4 bases of the junction unmatched. CDR3 length: 15 residues. Per the germline V gene, CDR1 is SNHLY and CDR2 is FYNNEI. CDR3: CASSELAGGTDTQYF. In DNA form, the CDR3 reads TGTGCCAGCAGTGAGCTGGCGGGAGGCACAGATACGCAGTATTTT.

V and J are TRBV2 and TRBJ2-1, with D possibly being TRBD1 (6 bases). V dropped 7 bases and J dropped 0 bases, with 19 bases sitting between them. This CDR3 comprises 17 residues. Per the germline V gene, CDR1 is SNHLY and CDR2 is FYNNEI. The CDR3 protein is CASTDGQHLSSYNEQFF. The CDR3 DNA sequence: TGTGCCAGCACTGATGGACAGCATCTAAGCTCCTACAATGAGCAGTTCTTC. The whole variable domain, filled in from reference TRBV2 and TRBJ2-1, reads EPEVTQTPSHQVTQMGQEVILRCVPISNHLYFYWYRQILGQKVEFLVSFYNNEISEKSEIFDDQFSVERPDGSNFTLKIRSTKLEDSAMYFCASTDGQHLSSYNEQFFGPGTRLTVL.

J is TRBJ2-3 and V is TRBV4-3; 8 bases agree with TRBD2. Trimming cost V 4 bases and J 2 bases; bases outside gene matches: 8. This CDR3 has 16 residues. From germline, CDR1 is LGHNA and CDR2 YSLEER. This CDR3 reads CASSLLAGPLTDTQYF. The CDR3 DNA reads as TGCGCCAGCAGCCTCTTAGCGGGACCCCTCACAGATACGCAGTATTTT.